The source of this T cell receptor (beta chain) is a study of shared clonotypes between healthy human individuals (dated by TCRdb to the early 2020s). Notes on the research overall: Three men and a couple of women, aged 18 to 49 years, made up the cohort. To estimate repertoire size and how much clonotype sharing occurs between individuals, the study deeply sequenced the blood TCR repertoires of five healthy adults. To increase sequencing depth and limit assay-specific biases, different laboratories used diverse techniques to prepare libraries and sequence TCR repertoires. Per donor, leukapheresis produced somewhere between about 0.9 and 10 billion PBMCs. Results the study describes overall, beyond this receptor: Pairwise subsampling led to the expectation that sequencing depth would affect the degree of clonotype sharing among donors. Because the study included only a small number of donors, the genetic and exposure-history diversity represented was limited. Sampling was restricted to blood, and TCR repertoires in tissues likely differ from the TCR repertoires found in blood.

Using the deep immunoSEQ assay, TCR CDR3 regions were amplified from genomic DNA by multiplex PCR. Genomic DNA extracted from each cell subset was distributed evenly over all wells of several immunoSEQ 96-well plates, and each plate served as one replicate. For unsorted PBMC, roughly 330 ng of genomic DNA, equivalent to approximately 28,000 T cell genomes, went into each replicate PCR. Ten immunoSEQ deep assay plates were used to sequence unsorted PBMC genomic DNA. Purified libraries were measured with a Qubit 3.0 fluorometer, size-checked on a Bioanalyzer 2100, and measured again with the KAPA Library Quantification kit. Every immunoSEQ 96-well plate was sequenced on a separate single-read 150-cycle Illumina NextSeq 550 flow cell. Under the source paper's analysis protocol: Because the immunoSEQ output included only junctional sequences and no quality scores, the filtering could not be the same as the filtering used for full-length reads. Sequences were annotated with PyIR, a Python wrapper for IgBLAST v1.9, and V/J genes and CDR3 were assigned using IMGT germline references. Reads with weak V/J assignments (E-value above 1e-6), missing CDR3, stop codons, out-of-frame junctions, or ambiguous translated residues were removed. A V3J clonotype was defined by an identical inferred V gene, J gene, and CDR3 amino acid sequence. To compute the percentage overlap between repertoires, the number of shared unique clonotypes was divided by the size of the smaller repertoire. Richness of each repertoire was evaluated using RTK rarefaction, the Chao1 estimator, and Recon v2.1 estimates of unobserved clonotypes. This is the immuneACCESS table as TCRdb keeps it, with only in-frame sequences that have V and J called. A part of the clones is gone; compared with another copy, unresolved V genes explain less than half, and the rest is unexplained. V and J calls plus clone size are reproduced from that table; the DNA served to infer D and trimming. For this sample there are roughly 490,000 clones; about 79% appear just once. Around 13% of the sample comes from the top ten.

Counted from cysteine to phenylalanine, this CDR3 has 14 amino acids. The kept DNA is CDR3 alone, 42 bases in frame from the first base. In the germline V gene (reference sequence), CDR1 corresponds to LNHDA and CDR2 to SQIVND. V is pared back by 4 bases and J by 6 bases, with 14 bases lying between the germline termini. Turning to this clone: Its cognate antigen has yet to be identified. No per-base quality is available; no much larger clone lies one base away.

The donors were healthy, HIV-negative adults who had no recently reported acute infections or vaccinations. Every donor was a Caucasian adult living in Nashville, Tennessee, USA. For unsorted samples, some 87 million PBMCs were counted, and genomic DNA was extracted using the QIAamp DNA Blood Mini kit. Blood was obtained by leukapheresis, after which PBMCs were separated by Ficoll-Histopaque density gradient centrifugation and cryopreserved in liquid nitrogen vapor phase. The V and J genes are TRBV19 and TRBJ2-3; there is no confident call for the D gene. This TCR was sampled from a woman between 40 and 55 years old in good health. Some clones in this sample may be carry-over from other donors' samples. The sample consisted of PBMCs. The DNA sequence is given as TGTGCCAGTAGTAGAACTGGGATGGGGGATACGCAGTATTTT. This codes for CASSRTGMGDTQYF. The full variable domain, completed from the reference TRBV19 and TRBJ2-3 proteins outside the CDR3, reads DGGITQSPKYLFRKEGQNVTLSCEQNLNHDAMYWYRQDPGQGLRLIYYSQIVNDFQKGDIAEGYSVSREKKESFPLTVTSAQKNPTAFYLCASSRTGMGDTQYFGPGTRLTVL.